The source of this T cell receptor beta chain is a study of T-cell reconstitution after alpha-beta-depleted transplantation in children. This clonotype was counted a few times. Its antigen is unknown. Unique molecular identifiers were incorporated when the TCRbeta library was constructed. TCRdb analysed the PCR reads with MiXCR anew, one entry per CDR3 protein. Of 600,000 or so distinct CDR3 sequences in the sample, about 23% are singletons; the top ten hold 14%. Notes on the study in general: Newly produced T cells mostly accounted for T-cell counts and diversity one year post-transplant. From surviving recipient T cells and thymic progenitors came the high day-60 TCRbeta diversity observed in some patients. Reportedly, alpha-beta T cells present about two months post-transplant originated from several hundred expanded clones of graft origin.

CDR3 size: 15 residues. V was clipped by 1 base and J by 4 bases, with 13 bases between them. Germline values: CDR1 MNHNS, CDR2 SASEGT. Sequencing was performed on PBMCs, mostly from graft donor cells, taken 360 days after TCRalphabeta/CD19-depleted stem cell transplant. The source is a boy in the first two years of life who had a stem cell transplant for acute myeloid leukemia, so the T cells may come from the graft donor. The rearrangement joins TRBV6-1 to TRBJ1-1, with D tentatively TRBD1 (5 bases). The CDR3 is CASSEDSGGSTEAFF. The CDR3 DNA reads TGTGCCAGCAGTGAAGATAGTGGGGGAAGCACTGAAGCTTTCTTT.